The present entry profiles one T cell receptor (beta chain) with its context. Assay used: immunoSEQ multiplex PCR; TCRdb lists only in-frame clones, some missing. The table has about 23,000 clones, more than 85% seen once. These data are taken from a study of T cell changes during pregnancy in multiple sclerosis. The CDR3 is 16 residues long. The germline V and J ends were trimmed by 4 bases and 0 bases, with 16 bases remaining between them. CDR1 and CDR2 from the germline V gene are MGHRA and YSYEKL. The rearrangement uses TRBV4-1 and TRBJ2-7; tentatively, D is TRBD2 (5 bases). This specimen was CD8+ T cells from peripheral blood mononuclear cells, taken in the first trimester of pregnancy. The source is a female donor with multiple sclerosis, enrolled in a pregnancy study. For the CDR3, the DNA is TGCGCCAGCAGCCTTACCCCCGGACTGGTCTCCTACGAGCAGTACTTC. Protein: CASSLTPGLVSYEQYF.